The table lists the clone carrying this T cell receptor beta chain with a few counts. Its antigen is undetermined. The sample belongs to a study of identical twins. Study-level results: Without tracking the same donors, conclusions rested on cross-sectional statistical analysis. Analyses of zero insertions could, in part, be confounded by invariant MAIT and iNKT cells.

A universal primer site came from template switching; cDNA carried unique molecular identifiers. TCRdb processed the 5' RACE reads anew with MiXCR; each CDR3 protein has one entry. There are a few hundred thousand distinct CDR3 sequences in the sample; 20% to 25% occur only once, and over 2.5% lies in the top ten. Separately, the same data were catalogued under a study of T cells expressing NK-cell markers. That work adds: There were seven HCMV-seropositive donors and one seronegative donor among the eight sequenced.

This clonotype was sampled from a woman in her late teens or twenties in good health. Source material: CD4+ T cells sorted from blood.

The CDR3 DNA reads as TGCGCCAGCAGCTCCGAGGGGACAGTCGGCTACGAGCAGTACTTC. Protein product: CASSSEGTVGYEQYF. The chain combines TRBV5-1 with TRBJ2-7, with 7 bases that match TRBD1. Germline V gene data show CDR1 as SGHRS and CDR2 as YFSETQ. The CDR3 has 15 residues. V dropped 3 bases and J dropped 3; count of bases not matched to a gene: 9.